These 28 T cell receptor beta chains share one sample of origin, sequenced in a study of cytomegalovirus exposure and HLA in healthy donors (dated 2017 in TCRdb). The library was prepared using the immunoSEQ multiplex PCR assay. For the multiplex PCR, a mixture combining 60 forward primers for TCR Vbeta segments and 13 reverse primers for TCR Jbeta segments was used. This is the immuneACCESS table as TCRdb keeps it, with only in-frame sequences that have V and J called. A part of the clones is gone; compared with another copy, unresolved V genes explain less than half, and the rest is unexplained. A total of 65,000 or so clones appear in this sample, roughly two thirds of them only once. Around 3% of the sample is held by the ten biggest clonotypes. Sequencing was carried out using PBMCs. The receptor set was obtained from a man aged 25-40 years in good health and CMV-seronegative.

The CDR3 spells CASTEGSPSGNTIYF. DNA of the CDR3: TGTGCCAGCACTGAGGGATCACCCTCTGGAAACACCATATATTTT. The chain is built from TRBV6-5 and TRBJ1-3; D gene unclear. The V gene's germline CDR1 is MNHEY and CDR2 SVGAGI. This CDR3 spans 15 amino acids. The V end was cut by 7 bases, the J end by 0 bases, with 13 bases between.

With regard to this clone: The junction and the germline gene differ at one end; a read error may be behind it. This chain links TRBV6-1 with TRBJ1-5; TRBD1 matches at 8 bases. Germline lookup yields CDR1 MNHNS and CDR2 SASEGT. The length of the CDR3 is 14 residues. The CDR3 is CASINTNLAGGCWF. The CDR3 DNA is TGTGCCAGCATAAATACTAATCTTGCAGGGGGCTGTTGGTTT.

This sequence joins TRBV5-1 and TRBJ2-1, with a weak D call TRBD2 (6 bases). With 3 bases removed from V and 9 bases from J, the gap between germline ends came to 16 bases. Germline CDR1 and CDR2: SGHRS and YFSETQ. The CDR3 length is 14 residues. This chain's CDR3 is CASSWRGGLSEQFF. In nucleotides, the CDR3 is TGCGCCAGCAGCTGGAGGGGTGGGTTGAGTGAGCAGTTCTTC.

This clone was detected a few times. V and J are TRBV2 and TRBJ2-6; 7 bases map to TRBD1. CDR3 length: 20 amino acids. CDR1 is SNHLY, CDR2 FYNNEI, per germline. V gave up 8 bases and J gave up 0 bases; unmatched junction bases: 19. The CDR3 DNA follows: TGTGCCAGCCCAGCTCGGGACAGCAGATTAGTAAACTCTGGGGCCAACGTCCTGACTTTC. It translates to CASPARDSRLVNSGANVLTF.

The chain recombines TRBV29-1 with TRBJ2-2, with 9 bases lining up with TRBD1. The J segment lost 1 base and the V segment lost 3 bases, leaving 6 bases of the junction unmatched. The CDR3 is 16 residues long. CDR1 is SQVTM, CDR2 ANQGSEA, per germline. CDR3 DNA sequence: TGCAGCGTTGAGGGAGACAGGGGGTTGAACACCGGGGAGCTGTTTTTT. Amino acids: CSVEGDRGLNTGELFF.

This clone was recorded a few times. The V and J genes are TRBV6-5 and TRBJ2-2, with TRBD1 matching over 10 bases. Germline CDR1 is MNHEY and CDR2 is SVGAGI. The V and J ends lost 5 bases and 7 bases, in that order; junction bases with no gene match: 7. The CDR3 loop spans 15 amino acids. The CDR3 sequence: CASSRGTGDNGELFF. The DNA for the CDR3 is TGTGCCAGCAGTCGAGGGACAGGGGACAACGGGGAGCTGTTTTTT.

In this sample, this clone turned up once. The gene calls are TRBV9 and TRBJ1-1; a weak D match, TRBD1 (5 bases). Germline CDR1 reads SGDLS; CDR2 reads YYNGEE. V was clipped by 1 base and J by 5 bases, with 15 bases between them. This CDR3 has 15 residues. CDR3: CASSVYSGKGTEAFF. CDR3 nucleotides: TGTGCCAGCAGCGTATACTCAGGGAAAGGGACTGAAGCTTTCTTT.

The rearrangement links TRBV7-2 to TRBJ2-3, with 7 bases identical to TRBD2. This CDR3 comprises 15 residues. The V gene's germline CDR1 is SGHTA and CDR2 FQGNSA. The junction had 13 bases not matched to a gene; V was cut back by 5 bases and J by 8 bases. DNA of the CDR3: TGTGCCAGCAGCACTCCGGGACTACGCCCCCCTACGCAGTATTTT. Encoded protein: CASSTPGLRPPTQYF.

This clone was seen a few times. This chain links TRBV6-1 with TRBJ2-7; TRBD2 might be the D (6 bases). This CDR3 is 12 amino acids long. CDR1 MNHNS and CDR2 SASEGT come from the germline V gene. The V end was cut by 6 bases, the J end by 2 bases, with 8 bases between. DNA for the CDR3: TGTGCCAGCAGGGACTATACCTACGAGCAGTACTTC. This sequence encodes CASRDYTYEQYF.

Here the CDR3 DNA reads TGTGCCAGCACCGGGCTAGCGGGGAACACCGGGGAGCTGTTTTTT. Amino acid sequence: CASTGLAGNTGELFF. V gene TRBV6-4 combines with J gene TRBJ2-2; 8 bases align to TRBD2. Trimming at V came to 7 bases and at J to 1 base, leaving 5 bases not matched to a gene. Germline loops: CDR1 MRHNA, CDR2 SNTAGT. CDR3 length equals 15 residues.

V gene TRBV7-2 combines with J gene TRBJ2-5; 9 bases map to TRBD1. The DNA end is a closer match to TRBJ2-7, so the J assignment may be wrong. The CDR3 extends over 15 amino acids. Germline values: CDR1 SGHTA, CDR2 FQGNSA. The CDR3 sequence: CASSLGQGVYYEQYF. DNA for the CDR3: TGTGCCAGCAGCCTGGGACAGGGTGTATACTACGAGCAGTACTTC.

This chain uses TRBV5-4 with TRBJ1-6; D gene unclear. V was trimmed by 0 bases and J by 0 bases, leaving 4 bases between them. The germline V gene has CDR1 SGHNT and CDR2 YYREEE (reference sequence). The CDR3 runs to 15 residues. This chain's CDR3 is CASSLGSSYNSPLHF. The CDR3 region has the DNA TGTGCCAGCAGCTTGGGGAGCTCCTATAATTCACCCCTCCACTTT.

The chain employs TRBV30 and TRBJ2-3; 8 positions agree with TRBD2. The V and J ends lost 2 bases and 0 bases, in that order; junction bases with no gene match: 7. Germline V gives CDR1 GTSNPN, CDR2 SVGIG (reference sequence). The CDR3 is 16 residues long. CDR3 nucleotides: TGTGCCTGGAGTTTCCCGGGGGGGAGGAGCACAGATACGCAGTATTTT. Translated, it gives CAWSFPGGRSTDTQYF.

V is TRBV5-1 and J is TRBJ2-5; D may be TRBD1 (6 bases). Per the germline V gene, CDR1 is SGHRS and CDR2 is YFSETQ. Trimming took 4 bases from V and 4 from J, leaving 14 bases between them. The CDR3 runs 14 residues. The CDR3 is CASSVPGVGETQYF. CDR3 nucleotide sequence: TGCGCCAGCAGCGTACCAGGGGTAGGAGAGACCCAGTACTTC.

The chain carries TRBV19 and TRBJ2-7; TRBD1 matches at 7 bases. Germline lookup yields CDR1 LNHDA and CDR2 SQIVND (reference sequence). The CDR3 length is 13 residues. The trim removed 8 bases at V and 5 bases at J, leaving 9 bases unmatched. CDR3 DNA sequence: TGTGCCAGTGGAAGACAGGGCCCTAACGAGCAGTACTTC. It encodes CASGRQGPNEQYF.

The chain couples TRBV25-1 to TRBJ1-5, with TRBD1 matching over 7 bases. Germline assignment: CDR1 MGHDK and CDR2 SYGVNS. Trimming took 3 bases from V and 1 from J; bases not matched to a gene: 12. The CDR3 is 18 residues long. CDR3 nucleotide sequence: TGTGCCAGCAGTGATCTCGGGGCAGGGGGGTACAGCAATCAGCCCCAGCATTTT. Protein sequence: CASSDLGAGGYSNQPQHF.

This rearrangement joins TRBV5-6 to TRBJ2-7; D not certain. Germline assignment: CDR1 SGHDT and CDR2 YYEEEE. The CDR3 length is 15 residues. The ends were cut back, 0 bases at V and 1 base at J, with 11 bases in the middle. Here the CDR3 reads CASSLGSIRSYEQYF. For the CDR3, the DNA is TGTGCCAGCAGCTTGGGCTCTATTCGATCCTACGAGCAGTACTTC.

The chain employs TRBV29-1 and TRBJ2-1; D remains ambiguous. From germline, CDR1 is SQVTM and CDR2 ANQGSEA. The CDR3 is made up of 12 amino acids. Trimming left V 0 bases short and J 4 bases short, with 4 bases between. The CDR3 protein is CSVEERYNEQFF. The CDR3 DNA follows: TGCAGCGTTGAAGAGCGTTACAATGAGCAGTTCTTC.

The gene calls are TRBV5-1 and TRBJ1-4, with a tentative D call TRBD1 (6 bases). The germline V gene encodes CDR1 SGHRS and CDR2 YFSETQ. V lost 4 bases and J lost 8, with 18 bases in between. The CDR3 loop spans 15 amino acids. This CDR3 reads CASSAEGGFWEKLFF. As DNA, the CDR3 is TGCGCCAGCAGCGCGGAGGGGGGGTTTTGGGAAAAACTGTTTTTT. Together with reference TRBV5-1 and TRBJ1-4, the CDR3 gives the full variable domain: KAGVTQTPRYLIKTRGQQVTLSCSPISGHRSVSWYQQTPGQGLQFLFEYFSETQRNKGNFPGRFSGRQFSNSRSEMNVSTLELGDSALYLCASSAEGGFWEKLFFGSGTQLSVL.

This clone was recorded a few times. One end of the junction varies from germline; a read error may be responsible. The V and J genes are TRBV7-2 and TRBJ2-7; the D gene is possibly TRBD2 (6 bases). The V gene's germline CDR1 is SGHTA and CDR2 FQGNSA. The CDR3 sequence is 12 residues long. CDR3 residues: CASSPPGLLPDF. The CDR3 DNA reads TGTGCCAGCAGCCCCCCGGGACTCCTCCCTGACTTC.

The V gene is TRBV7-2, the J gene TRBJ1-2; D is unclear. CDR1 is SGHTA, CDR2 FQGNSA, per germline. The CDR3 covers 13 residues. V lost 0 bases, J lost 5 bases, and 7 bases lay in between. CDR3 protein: CASSLAAEYGYTF. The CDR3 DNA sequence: TGTGCCAGCAGCTTAGCGGCGGAATATGGCTACACCTTC.

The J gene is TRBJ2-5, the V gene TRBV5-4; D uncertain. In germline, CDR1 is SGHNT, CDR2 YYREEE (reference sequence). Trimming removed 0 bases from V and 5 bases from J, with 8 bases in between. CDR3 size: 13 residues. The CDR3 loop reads CASSLVISETQYF. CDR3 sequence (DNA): TGTGCCAGCAGCTTGGTCATAAGCGAGACCCAGTACTTC.

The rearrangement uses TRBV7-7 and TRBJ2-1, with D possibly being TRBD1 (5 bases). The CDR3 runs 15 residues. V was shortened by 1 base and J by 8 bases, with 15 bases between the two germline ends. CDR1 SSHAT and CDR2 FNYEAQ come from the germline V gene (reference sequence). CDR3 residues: CASSLGTGNRYEQFF. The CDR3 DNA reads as TGTGCCAGCAGCTTAGGTACAGGTAACAGGTATGAGCAGTTCTTC.

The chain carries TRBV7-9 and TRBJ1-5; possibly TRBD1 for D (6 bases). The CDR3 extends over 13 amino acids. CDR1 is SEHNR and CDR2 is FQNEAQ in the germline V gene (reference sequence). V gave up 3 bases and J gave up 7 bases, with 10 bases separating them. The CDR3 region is CASSLTGVQPQHF. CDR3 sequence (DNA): TGTGCCAGCAGCTTGACAGGTGTCCAGCCCCAGCATTTT.

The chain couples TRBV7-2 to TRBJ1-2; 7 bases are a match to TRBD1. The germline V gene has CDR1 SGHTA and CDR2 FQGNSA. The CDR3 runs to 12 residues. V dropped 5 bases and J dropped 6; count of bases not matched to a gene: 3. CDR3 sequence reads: CASSDRVHGYTF. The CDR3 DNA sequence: TGTGCCAGCAGCGACAGGGTCCATGGCTACACCTTC.

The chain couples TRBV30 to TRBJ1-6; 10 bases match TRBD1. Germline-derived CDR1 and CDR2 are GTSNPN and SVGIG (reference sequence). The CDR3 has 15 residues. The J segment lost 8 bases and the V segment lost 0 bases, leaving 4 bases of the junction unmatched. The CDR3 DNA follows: TGTGCCTGGAGTGTAAGGGGGACAGGGGATTCACCCCTCCACTTT. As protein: CAWSVRGTGDSPLHF.

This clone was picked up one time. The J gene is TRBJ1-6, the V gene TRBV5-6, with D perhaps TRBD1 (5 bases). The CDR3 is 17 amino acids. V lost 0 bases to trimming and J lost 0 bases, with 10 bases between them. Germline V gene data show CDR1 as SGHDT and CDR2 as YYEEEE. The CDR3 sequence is CASSLGQLSSYNSPLHF. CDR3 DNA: TGTGCCAGCAGCTTGGGACAGCTCAGCTCCTATAATTCACCCCTCCACTTT.

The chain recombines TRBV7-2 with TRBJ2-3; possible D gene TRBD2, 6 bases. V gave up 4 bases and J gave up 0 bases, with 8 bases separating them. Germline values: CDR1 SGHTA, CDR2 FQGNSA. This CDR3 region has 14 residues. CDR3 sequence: CASSSGLSTDTQYF. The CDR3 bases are TGTGCCAGCAGCTCGGGACTGAGCACAGATACGCAGTATTTT.